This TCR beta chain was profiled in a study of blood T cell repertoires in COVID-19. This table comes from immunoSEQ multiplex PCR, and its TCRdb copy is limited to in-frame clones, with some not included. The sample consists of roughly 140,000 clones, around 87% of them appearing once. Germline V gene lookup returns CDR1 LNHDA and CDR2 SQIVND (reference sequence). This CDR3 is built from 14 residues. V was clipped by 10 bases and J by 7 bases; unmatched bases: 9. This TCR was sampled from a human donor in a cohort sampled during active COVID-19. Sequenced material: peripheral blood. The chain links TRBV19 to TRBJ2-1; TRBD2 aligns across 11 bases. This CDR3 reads CATQTSGTRNEQFF. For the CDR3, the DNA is TGTGCCACACAGACTAGCGGGACGAGGAATGAGCAGTTCTTC.